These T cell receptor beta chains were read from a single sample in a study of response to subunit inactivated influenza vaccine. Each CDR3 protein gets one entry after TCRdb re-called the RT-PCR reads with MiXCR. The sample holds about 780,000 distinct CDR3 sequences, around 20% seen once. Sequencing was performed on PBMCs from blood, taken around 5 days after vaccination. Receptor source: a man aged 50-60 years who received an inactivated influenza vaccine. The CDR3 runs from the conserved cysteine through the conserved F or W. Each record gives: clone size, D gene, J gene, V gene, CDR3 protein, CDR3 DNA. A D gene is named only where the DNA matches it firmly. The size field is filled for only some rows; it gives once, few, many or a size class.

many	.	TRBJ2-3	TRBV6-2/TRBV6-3	CASRLTASTDTQYF	TGTGCCAGCAGGCTGACAGCAAGCACAGATACGCAGTATTTT
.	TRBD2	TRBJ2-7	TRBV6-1	CASKAGYSYEQYF	TGTGCCAGCAAAGCGGGATACTCCTACGAGCAGTACTTC
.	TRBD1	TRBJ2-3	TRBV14	CASSQATGARTDTQYF	TGTGCCAGCAGCCAAGCCACAGGGGCTCGCACAGATACGCAGTATTTT
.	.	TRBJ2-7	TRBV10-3	CAIKGQHSSYEQYF	TGTGCCATCAAAGGACAGCACTCTTCCTACGAGCAGTACTTC
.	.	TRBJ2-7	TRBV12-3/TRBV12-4	CASRRGHLIYEQYF	TGTGCCAGCAGACGCGGACACCTTATCTACGAGCAGTACTTC
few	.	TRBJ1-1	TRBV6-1	CASSGGGQMNTEAFF	TGTGCCAGCAGTGGGGGCGGACAGATGAACACTGAAGCTTTCTTT
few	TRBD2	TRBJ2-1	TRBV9	CASSKATSADEQFF	TGTGCCAGCAGCAAGGCGACTAGCGCCGATGAGCAGTTCTTC
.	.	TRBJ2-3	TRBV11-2	CASSWTDTTDTQYF	TGTGCCAGCAGCTGGACGGACACAACAGATACGCAGTATTTT
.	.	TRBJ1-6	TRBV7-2	CASSPRASDSPLHF	TGTGCCAGCAGCCCGCGGGCTTCGGATTCACCCCTCCACTTT
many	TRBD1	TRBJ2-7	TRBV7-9	CASSLPGGYEQYF	TGTGCCAGCAGCTTACCAGGGGGCTACGAGCAGTACTTC
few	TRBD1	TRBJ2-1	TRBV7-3	CASSRTGGLNEQFF	TGTGCCAGCAGCCGGACAGGGGGTCTCAATGAGCAGTTCTTC
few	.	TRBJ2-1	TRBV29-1	CSVEDYDGVF	TGCAGCGTTGAAGATTACGATGGGGTCTTC
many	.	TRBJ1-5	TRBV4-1	CASSVRDNNQPQHF	TGCGCCAGCAGCGTCCGGGACAACAATCAGCCCCAGCATTTT
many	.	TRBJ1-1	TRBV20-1	CSTPGVGTEAFF	TGCAGTACCCCGGGAGTTGGCACTGAAGCTTTCTTT
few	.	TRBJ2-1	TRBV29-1	CSVDGTGSYNEQFF	TGCAGCGTTGACGGGACGGGGTCCTACAATGAGCAGTTCTTC
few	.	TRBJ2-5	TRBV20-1	CSARGPEGETQYF	TGCAGTGCTAGAGGGCCCGAGGGGGAGACCCAGTACTTC
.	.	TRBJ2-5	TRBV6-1	CASSVLQETQYF	TGTGCCAGCAGTGTCCTTCAAGAGACCCAGTACTTC
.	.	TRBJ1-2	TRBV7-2	CASSLVSGPGYTF	TGTGCCAGCAGCTTAGTATCGGGACCCGGCTACACCTTC
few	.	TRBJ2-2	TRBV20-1	CSASDGARTGELFF	TGCAGTGCTAGTGACGGGGCACGCACCGGGGAGCTGTTTTTT
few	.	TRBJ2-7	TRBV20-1	CSARSRTYEQYF	TGCAGTGCTAGATCCAGAACCTACGAGCAGTACTTC
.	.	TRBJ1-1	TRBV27	CASRRTVGEAFF	TGTGCCAGCAGGCGGACGGTAGGAGAAGCTTTCTTT
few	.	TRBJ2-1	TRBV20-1	CSARDSPEQFF	TGCAGTGCTAGAGATTCCCCTGAGCAGTTCTTC
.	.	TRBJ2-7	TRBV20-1	CSANRVNNPSYEQYF	TGCAGTGCTAACCGGGTCAACAATCCTTCCTACGAGCAGTACTTC
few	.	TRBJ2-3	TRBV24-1	CATSDPGQMDTQYF	TGTGCCACCAGTGATCCGGGTCAAATGGATACGCAGTATTTT
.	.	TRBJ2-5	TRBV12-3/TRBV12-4	CASSLGYHVRETQYF	TGTGCCAGCAGTTTGGGGTACCACGTAAGGGAGACCCAGTACTTC
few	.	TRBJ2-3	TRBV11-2	CASSLVMLPTDTQYF	TGTGCCAGCAGCTTAGTAATGCTGCCCACAGATACGCAGTATTTT
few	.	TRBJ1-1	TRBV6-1	CASSGHKNTEAFF	TGTGCCAGCAGTGGACACAAGAACACTGAAGCTTTCTTT
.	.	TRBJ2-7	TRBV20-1	CSARDRGGGGEQYF	TGCAGTGCTAGAGATCGGGGTGGTGGTGGAGAGCAGTACTTC
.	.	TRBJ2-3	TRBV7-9	CASSLQGRDTQYF	TGTGCCAGCAGCTTACAGGGCAGAGATACGCAGTATTTT
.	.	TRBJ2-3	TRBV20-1	CSALGGLVRGSSTDTQYF	TGCAGTGCTCTGGGGGGGCTAGTAAGGGGCTCTAGCACAGATACGCAGTATTTT
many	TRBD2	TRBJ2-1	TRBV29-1	CSVEGLAGENEQFF	TGCAGCGTTGAAGGACTAGCGGGAGAGAATGAGCAGTTCTTC
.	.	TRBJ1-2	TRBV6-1	CASSVRDNYGYTF	TGTGCCAGCAGTGTTCGGGATAACTATGGCTACACCTTC
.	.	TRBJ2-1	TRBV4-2	CASSQEIRNGLPGNEQFF	TGTGCCAGCAGCCAAGAGATCAGAAATGGCCTCCCGGGCAATGAGCAGTTCTTC
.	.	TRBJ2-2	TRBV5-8	CASSFRVLRAGELFF	TGTGCCAGCAGCTTCAGGGTTTTAAGAGCCGGGGAGCTGTTTTTT
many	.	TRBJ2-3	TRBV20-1	CSAEDGTKDITDTQYF	TGCAGTGCAGAGGACGGGACAAAAGATATAACAGATACGCAGTATTTT
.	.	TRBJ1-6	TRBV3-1	CASSQGSGFDNSPLHF	TGTGCCAGCAGCCAAGGGTCGGGCTTTGATAATTCACCCCTCCACTTT
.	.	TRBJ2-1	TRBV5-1	CASSFRPGPAYNEQFF	TGCGCCAGCAGCTTTAGACCAGGCCCGGCATACAATGAGCAGTTCTTC
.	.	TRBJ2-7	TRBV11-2	CASSLDVRVYEQYF	TGTGCCAGCAGCTTAGATGTCCGAGTCTACGAGCAGTACTTC
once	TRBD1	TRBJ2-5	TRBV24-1	CATSDRVGGTETQYF	TGTGCCACCAGTGACCGGGTAGGGGGCACAGAGACCCAGTACTTC
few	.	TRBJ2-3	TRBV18	CASSPLPTSDTQYF	TGTGCCAGCTCACCACTGCCTACATCAGATACGCAGTATTTT
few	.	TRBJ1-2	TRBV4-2	CASSQEFIASHGYTF	TGTGCCAGCAGCCAAGAGTTTATTGCTAGCCATGGCTACACCTTC
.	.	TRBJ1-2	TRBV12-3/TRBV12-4	CASSLVAGFTGYTF	TGTGCCAGCAGTCTTGTGGCGGGGTTCACTGGCTACACCTTC
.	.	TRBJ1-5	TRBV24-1	CATRDRDDQPQHF	TGTGCCACCAGGGACAGAGATGATCAGCCCCAGCATTTT
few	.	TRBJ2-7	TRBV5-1	CASSFGVSDEQYF	TGCGCCAGCAGCTTCGGAGTGAGCGACGAGCAGTACTTC
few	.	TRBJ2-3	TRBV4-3	CASSQRGPAEDTQYF	TGCGCCAGCAGCCAGCGGGGGCCGGCGGAGGATACGCAGTATTTT
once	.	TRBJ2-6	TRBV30	CAWQGPGANVLTF	TGTGCCTGGCAGGGGCCCGGGGCCAACGTCCTGACTTTC
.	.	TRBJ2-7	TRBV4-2	CASSPRDRTYEQYF	TGTGCCAGCAGCCCCCGGGACCGAACCTACGAGCAGTACTTC
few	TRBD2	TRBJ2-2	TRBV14	CASSHRLGLADHTGELFF	TGTGCCAGCAGCCATCGCCTCGGACTAGCGGACCACACCGGGGAGCTGTTTTTT
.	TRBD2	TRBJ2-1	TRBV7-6	CASRPVGGGSEQFF	TGTGCCAGCAGGCCTGTGGGGGGGGGGAGTGAGCAGTTCTTC
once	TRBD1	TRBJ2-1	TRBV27	CASRRKQGAKYNEQFF	TGTGCCAGCAGACGAAAACAGGGGGCTAAATACAATGAGCAGTTCTTC
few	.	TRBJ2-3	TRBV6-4	CASHLPETSTDTQYF	TGTGCCAGCCACCTCCCGGAAACTAGCACAGATACGCAGTATTTT
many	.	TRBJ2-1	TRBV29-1	CSMLGQGLNEQFF	TGCAGCATGCTGGGGCAGGGGCTCAATGAGCAGTTCTTC
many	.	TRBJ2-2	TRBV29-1	CSAGHANTGELFF	TGCAGCGCTGGCCATGCGAACACCGGGGAGCTGTTTTTT